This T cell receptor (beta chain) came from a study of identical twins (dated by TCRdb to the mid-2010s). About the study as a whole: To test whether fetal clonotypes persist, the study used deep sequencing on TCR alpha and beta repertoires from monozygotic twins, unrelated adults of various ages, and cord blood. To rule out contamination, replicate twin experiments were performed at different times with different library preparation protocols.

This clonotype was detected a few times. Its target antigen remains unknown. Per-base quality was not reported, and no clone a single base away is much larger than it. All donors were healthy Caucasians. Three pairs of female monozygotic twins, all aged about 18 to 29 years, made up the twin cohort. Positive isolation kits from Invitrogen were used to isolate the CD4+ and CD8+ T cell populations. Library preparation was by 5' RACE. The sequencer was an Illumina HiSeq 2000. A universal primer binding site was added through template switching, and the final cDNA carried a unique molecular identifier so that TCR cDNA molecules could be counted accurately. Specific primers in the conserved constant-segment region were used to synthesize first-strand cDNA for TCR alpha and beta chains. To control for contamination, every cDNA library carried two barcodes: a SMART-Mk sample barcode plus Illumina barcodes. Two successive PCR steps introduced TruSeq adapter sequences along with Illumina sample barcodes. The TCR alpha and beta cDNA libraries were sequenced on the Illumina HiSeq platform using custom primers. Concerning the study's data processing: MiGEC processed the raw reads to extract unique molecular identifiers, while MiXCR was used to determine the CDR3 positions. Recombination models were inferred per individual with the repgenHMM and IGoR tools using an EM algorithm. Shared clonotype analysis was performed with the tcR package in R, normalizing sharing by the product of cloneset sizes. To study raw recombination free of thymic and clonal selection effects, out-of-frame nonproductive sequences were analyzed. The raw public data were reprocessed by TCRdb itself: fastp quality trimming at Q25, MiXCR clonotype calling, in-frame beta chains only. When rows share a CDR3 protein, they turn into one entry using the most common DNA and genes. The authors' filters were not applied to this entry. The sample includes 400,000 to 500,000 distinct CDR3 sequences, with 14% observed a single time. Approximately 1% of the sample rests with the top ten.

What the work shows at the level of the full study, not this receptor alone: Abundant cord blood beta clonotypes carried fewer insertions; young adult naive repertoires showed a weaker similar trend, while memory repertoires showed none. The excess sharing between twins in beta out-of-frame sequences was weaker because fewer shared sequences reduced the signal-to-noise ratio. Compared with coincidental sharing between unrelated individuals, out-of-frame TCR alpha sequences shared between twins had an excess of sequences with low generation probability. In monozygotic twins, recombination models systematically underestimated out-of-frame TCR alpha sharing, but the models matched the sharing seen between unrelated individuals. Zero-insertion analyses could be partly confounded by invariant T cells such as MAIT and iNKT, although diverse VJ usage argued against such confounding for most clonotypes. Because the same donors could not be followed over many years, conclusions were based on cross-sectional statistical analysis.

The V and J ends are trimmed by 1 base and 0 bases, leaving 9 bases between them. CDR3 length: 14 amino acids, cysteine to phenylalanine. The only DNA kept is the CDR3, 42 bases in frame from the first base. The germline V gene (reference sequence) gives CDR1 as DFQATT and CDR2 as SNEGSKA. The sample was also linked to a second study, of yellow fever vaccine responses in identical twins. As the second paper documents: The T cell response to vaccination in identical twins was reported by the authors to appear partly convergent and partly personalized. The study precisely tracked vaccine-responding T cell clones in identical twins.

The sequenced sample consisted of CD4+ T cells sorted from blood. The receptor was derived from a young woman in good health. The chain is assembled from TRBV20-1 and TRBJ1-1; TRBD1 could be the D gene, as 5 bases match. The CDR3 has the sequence CSARGSGMNTEAFF. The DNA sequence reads TGCAGTGCTAGAGGTTCAGGGATGAACACTGAAGCTTTCTTT.